A single sample is the source of the 26 T cell receptor beta chains below, sequenced in a study of blood T cell repertoires in COVID-19. The table came from immunoSEQ multiplex PCR; TCRdb's copy has only in-frame clones and leaves some out. The table shows some 200,000 clones, with about nine tenths occurring only once. Sequencing was done on a sample of PBMCs or T cells enriched from blood (not recorded which). The source is a woman aged 40 to 50 with acute COVID-19.

In this sample, this clone turned up once. The gene calls are TRBV14 and TRBJ2-1; 8 positions match TRBD1. The germline gives CDR1 SGHDN, CDR2 FVKESK. V was clipped by 5 bases and J by 2 bases; unmatched bases: 8. This CDR3 is 16 amino acids long. CDR3 protein: CASSGRQGLPYNEQFF. DNA for the CDR3: TGTGCCAGCAGCGGACGACAGGGGCTTCCCTACAATGAGCAGTTCTTC.

V and J are TRBV5-5 and TRBJ2-7, with 7 bases fitting TRBD1. The germline CDR1 and CDR2 sequences are SGHKS and YYEKEE (reference sequence). The CDR3 consists of 15 residues. V shed 0 bases, J shed 1 base, and the junction held 4 bases outside the gene matches. The CDR3 spells CASSLGTGPSYEQYF. DNA for the CDR3: TGTGCCAGCAGCTTGGGGACAGGACCTTCCTACGAGCAGTACTTC.

This clone has just one count. The chain couples TRBV7-8 to TRBJ2-7, with D tentatively TRBD2 (6 bases). Trimming shortened V by 1 base and J by 5 bases, and 12 bases separated the two germline ends. CDR3 length: 14 amino acids. Germline CDR1 is SGHVS and CDR2 is FQNEAQ. CDR3 in amino acids: CASSLDGGRHEQYV. The CDR3 DNA is TGTGCCAGCAGCTTAGATGGAGGGCGGCACGAGCAGTACGTC.

J is TRBJ1-4 and V is TRBV5-6; D unresolved. CDR3 length equals 14 residues. V lost 2 bases and J lost 8, with 13 bases in between. Germline V gives CDR1 SGHDT, CDR2 YYEEEE. The DNA of the CDR3 is TGTGCCAGCAGCTTAGGATCATGGAGGGAAAAACTGTTTTTT. Encoded protein: CASSLGSWREKLFF. Full variable domain (remainder filled in from reference TRBV5-6 and TRBJ1-4): DAGVTQSPTHLIKTRGQQVTLRCSPKSGHDTVSWYQQALGQGPQFIFQYYEEEERQRGNFPDRFSGHQFPNYSSELNVNALLLGDSALYLCASSLGSWREKLFFGSGTQLSVL.

The chain is built from TRBV3-1 (or the pseudogene TRBV3-2) and TRBJ2-5; D unclear. The V end lost 5 bases, the J end lost 4 bases, and 8 bases lay between the germline ends. Germline V gene data show CDR1 as LGHDT and CDR2 as YNNKEL (reference sequence). The CDR3 loop spans 12 amino acids. CDR3 sequence reads: CASSARRETQYF. As DNA, the CDR3 is TGTGCCAGCAGCGCTAGGCGAGAGACCCAGTACTTC.

The chain joins TRBV3-1 (or the pseudogene TRBV3-2) to TRBJ1-1; D is uncertain. The germline V and J ends were trimmed by 1 base and 5 bases, with 5 bases remaining between them. CDR1 LGHDT and CDR2 YNNKEL come from the germline V gene (reference sequence). The CDR3 is 12 residues long. In DNA, the CDR3 is TGTGCCAGCAGCCAAGGGCGGACTGAAGCTTTCTTT. Translating it yields CASSQGRTEAFF.

The genes are TRBV3-1 (or the pseudogene TRBV3-2) and TRBJ2-3; tentatively, D is TRBD1 (6 bases). Germline V gives CDR1 LGHDT, CDR2 YNNKEL (reference sequence). The CDR3 runs 18 residues. The V end lost 0 bases, the J end lost 5 bases, and 21 bases lay between the germline ends. In DNA, the CDR3 is TGTGCCAGCAGCCAAGAAGGGGGACCCCCACGCGCGAGAGATACGCAGTATTTT. This gives the protein CASSQEGGPPRARDTQYF.

V is TRBV18 and J is TRBJ2-2, with 9 bases lining up with TRBD2. J was trimmed by 0 bases and V by 2 bases; bases with no gene match: 4. The CDR3 length is 17 residues. Looked up from germline, CDR1 is KGHSH and CDR2 is LQKENI. Here the CDR3 DNA reads TGTGCCAGCTCACCAAAGACTAGCGGCCCGAACACCGGGGAGCTGTTTTTT. Protein: CASSPKTSGPNTGELFF.

CDR3 sequence: CASSGGLITSSGNTIYF. CDR3 DNA sequence: TGTGCCAGCAGCGGCGGTCTGATAACTAGCTCTGGAAACACCATATATTTT. The genes are TRBV2 and TRBJ1-3; D gene ambiguous. The CDR3 sequence is 17 residues long. V lost 6 bases and J 0 bases, leaving 18 bases between the germline ends. Germline-derived CDR1 and CDR2 are SNHLY and FYNNEI. Drawing the rest from reference TRBV2 and TRBJ1-3, the complete variable domain is EPEVTQTPSHQVTQMGQEVILRCVPISNHLYFYWYRQILGQKVEFLVSFYNNEISEKSEIFDDQFSVERPDGSNFTLKIRSTKLEDSAMYFCASSGGLITSSGNTIYFGEGSWLTVV.

This clone has a handful of counts. This chain links TRBV18 with TRBJ1-2, with no clear D. The V and J ends lost 6 bases and 5 bases respectively, with 13 bases between them. The CDR3 covers 13 residues. CDR1 and CDR2 (germline): KGHSH, LQKENI. CDR3 protein: CASSREAAYGYTF. Written as DNA, the CDR3 is TGTGCCAGCTCCCGGGAAGCCGCATATGGCTACACCTTC. The full variable domain, its missing parts supplied by reference TRBV18 and TRBJ1-2, is NAGVMQNPRHLVRRRGQEARLRCSPMKGHSHVYWYRQLPEEGLKFMVYLQKENIIDESGMPKERFSAEFPKEGPSILRIQQVVRGDSAAYFCASSREAAYGYTFGSGTRLTVV.

This clone is a singleton in its sample. The gene calls are TRBV30 and TRBJ2-3; tentatively, D is TRBD1 (5 bases). V was clipped by 0 bases and J by 6 bases, with 16 bases between them. The CDR3 contains 15 residues. Germline loops: CDR1 GTSNPN, CDR2 SVGIG (reference sequence). CDR3 DNA sequence: TGTGCCTGGAGTGTGTTAGGGGAAACTGGGGATACGCAGTATTTT. Residues: CAWSVLGETGDTQYF.

The chain links TRBV24-1 to TRBJ2-7; possible D gene TRBD1, 5 bases. Germline values: CDR1 KGHDR, CDR2 SFDVKD. The V end lost 3 bases, the J end lost 5 bases, and 10 bases lay between the germline ends. This CDR3 is built from 13 residues. CDR3 nucleotides: TGTGCCACCAGTGATCATAGGGGAAACGAGCAGTACTTC. Its protein product is CATSDHRGNEQYF.

The J gene is TRBJ1-5, the V gene TRBV7-9; the match to TRBD1 covers 8 bases. Germline-derived CDR1 and CDR2 are SEHNR and FQNEAQ (reference sequence). Germline trimming cut 0 bases from V and 7 bases from J; bases unmatched to any gene: 11. The length of the CDR3 is 17 residues. This chain's CDR3 is CASSLAMSDRANQPQHF. CDR3 DNA: TGTGCCAGCAGCTTAGCGATGTCGGACAGGGCCAACCAGCCCCAGCATTTT.

The chain uses TRBV7-3 and TRBJ1-1; no definite D call. CDR1 and CDR2 from the germline V gene are SGHTA and FQGTGA. The germline V and J ends were trimmed by 1 base and 0 bases, with 9 bases remaining between them. The CDR3 totals 15 residues. CDR3 sequence reads: CASSLMGGMNTEAFF. The DNA of the CDR3 is TGTGCCAGCAGCTTAATGGGAGGGATGAACACTGAAGCTTTCTTT.

The chain is built from TRBV5-5 and TRBJ2-2; TRBD1 agrees at 9 bases. The ends lost 9 bases at V and 3 bases at J; junction bases unmatched: 6. The CDR3 runs to 14 residues. Germline V gives CDR1 SGHKS, CDR2 YYEKEE (reference sequence). The CDR3 coding sequence is TGTGCCACCACCGGGACAGGGTACACCGGGGAGCTGTTTTTT. This translates into CATTGTGYTGELFF. The entire variable domain, with the rest obtained from reference TRBV5-5 and TRBJ2-2, is as follows: DAGVTQSPTHLIKTRGQQVTLRCSPISGHKSVSWYQQVLGQGPQFIFQYYEKEERGRGNFPDRFSARQFPNYSSELNVNALLLGDSALYLCATTGTGYTGELFFGEGSRLTVL.

The V call is TRBV10-3, the J call TRBJ1-4; unclear D gene. V shed 8 bases and J shed 3 bases, with 13 bases lying between them. Germline values: CDR1 ENHRY, CDR2 SYGVKD. There are 14 residues in the CDR3. CDR3 DNA: TGTGCCATCGGCTACGGAGCCCCTAATGAAAAACTGTTTTTT. Its protein is CAIGYGAPNEKLFF.

The V gene is TRBV5-6, the J gene TRBJ1-1; D ambiguous. The ends were cut back, 4 bases at V and 5 bases at J, with 9 bases in the middle. The CDR3 spans 12 residues. CDR1 is SGHDT and CDR2 is YYEEEE in the germline V gene. The CDR3 bases are TGTGCCAGCAGCGCAGGAAGAACTGAAGCTTTCTTT. It translates to CASSAGRTEAFF.

This chain links TRBV6-4 with TRBJ1-1; D is perhaps TRBD1 (5 bases). There are 16 residues in the CDR3. The V end lost 5 bases, the J end lost 5 bases, and 21 bases lay between the germline ends. The germline V gene encodes CDR1 MRHNA and CDR2 SNTAGT. Here the CDR3 reads CASSSPWSGRRTEAFF. The CDR3 bases are TGTGCCAGCAGTTCACCCTGGTCAGGGCGAAGGACTGAAGCTTTCTTT.

This chain joins TRBV30 and TRBJ1-4, with no clear D. The V end lost 2 bases, the J end lost 0 bases, and 7 bases lay between the germline ends. CDR3 length: 14 residues. CDR1 is GTSNPN and CDR2 is SVGIG in the germline V gene (reference sequence). CDR3 region: CAWSTSATNEKLFF. CDR3 bases: TGTGCCTGGAGTACAAGTGCAACTAATGAAAAACTGTTTTTT.

V is TRBV7-9 and J is TRBJ1-1, with 7 bases fitting TRBD1. V lost 3 bases, J lost 0 bases, and 4 bases stayed unmatched. The germline gives CDR1 SEHNR, CDR2 FQNEAQ (reference sequence). CDR3 length equals 15 residues. The CDR3 nucleotides are TGTGCCAGCAGCTTGCAGGGACAGTTGAACACTGAAGCTTTCTTT. Translated, it gives CASSLQGQLNTEAFF.

The CDR3 DNA is TGTGCCAGCAGGGATAGCGGGGGAGCCTACAATGAGCAGTTCTTC. Protein sequence: CASRDSGGAYNEQFF. This chain uses TRBV6-5 with TRBJ2-1; 9 nucleotides agree with TRBD2. Germline trimming cut 6 bases from V and 2 bases from J; bases unmatched to any gene: 5. The CDR3 length is 15 residues. Germline V lookup: CDR1 MNHEY, CDR2 SVGAGI.

The V call is TRBV19, the J call TRBJ2-5; 8 nucleotides line up with TRBD2. V lost 4 bases and J lost 5; bases outside the gene matches: 12. Germline-derived CDR1 and CDR2 are LNHDA and SQIVND (reference sequence). The CDR3 has 16 amino acids. CDR3 sequence reads: CASSTRTSLGAETQYF. CDR3 nucleotide sequence: TGTGCCAGTAGTACCAGGACTAGCTTAGGGGCGGAGACCCAGTACTTC.

This chain joins TRBV19 and TRBJ1-2; D gene uncertain. The CDR3 loop spans 15 amino acids. With 3 bases removed from V and 2 bases from J, the gap between germline ends came to 13 bases. The V gene's germline CDR1 is LNHDA and CDR2 SQIVND (reference sequence). This chain's CDR3 is CASSIFFSENYGYTF. Here the CDR3 DNA reads TGTGCCAGTAGTATTTTTTTCTCAGAAAACTATGGCTACACCTTC. The full variable domain, completed using reference TRBV19 and TRBJ1-2, is DGGITQSPKYLFRKEGQNVTLSCEQNLNHDAMYWYRQDPGQGLRLIYYSQIVNDFQKGDIAEGYSVSREKKESFPLTVTSAQKNPTAFYLCASSIFFSENYGYTFGSGTRLTVV.

The chain combines TRBV6-1 with TRBJ2-7; TRBD2 aligns across 9 bases. The V segment lost 1 base and the J segment 4 bases; nucleotides outside the gene matches: 5. The CDR3 spans 15 residues. Per the germline V gene, CDR1 is MNHNS and CDR2 is SASEGT. Here the CDR3 reads CASSEDLAGSYEQYV. CDR3 DNA sequence: TGTGCCAGCAGTGAAGACCTAGCGGGGTCTTACGAGCAGTACGTC.

The gene calls are TRBV5-1 and TRBJ1-1, with 7 bases fitting TRBD1. CDR1 and CDR2 (germline): SGHRS, YFSETQ. V lost 4 bases to trimming and J lost 5 bases; unmatched junction nucleotides: 8. The CDR3 runs to 14 residues. The DNA for the CDR3 is TGCGCCAGCAGCCTGACAGGGTGGGGTACTGAAGCTTTCTTT. As protein: CASSLTGWGTEAFF.

The CDR3 sequence is CAISSGQGSSSPLHF. The CDR3 coding sequence is TGTGCCATCAGTTCGGGACAGGGGAGTAGTTCACCCCTCCACTTT. J is TRBJ1-6 and V is TRBV10-3, with 10 bases fitting TRBD1. The CDR3 length is 15 residues. In germline, CDR1 is ENHRY, CDR2 SYGVKD. V dropped 5 bases and J dropped 9; count of bases not matched to a gene: 7.